This T cell receptor beta chain was captured by sequencing in a study of blood T cell repertoires in COVID-19. V shed 4 bases, J shed 0 bases, and the junction held 6 bases outside the gene matches. Germline lookup yields CDR1 SGHNT and CDR2 YYREEE (reference sequence). The CDR3 is 15 amino acids. Repertoires were generated with immunoSEQ multiplex PCR, while TCRdb's copy carries only in-frame clones and drops some. The table records 300,000 to 400,000 clones, 85% of them present only once. Sequencing was done on a sample of PBMCs or T cells enriched from blood (not recorded which). The chain employs TRBV5-4 and TRBJ2-7; TRBD2 agrees at 8 bases. The sequence was collected from a woman in her 30s who had been exposed to COVID-19. The chain's CDR3 is CASSLSGASSYEQYF. The CDR3 DNA sequence: TGTGCCAGCAGCCTTAGCGGGGCGAGCTCCTACGAGCAGTACTTC. Combining the CDR3 with reference TRBV5-4 and TRBJ2-7 gives the whole variable domain ETGVTQSPTHLIKTRGQQVTLRCSSQSGHNTVSWYQQALGQGPQFIFQYYREEENGRGNFPPRFSGLQFPNYSSELNVNALELDDSALYLCASSLSGASSYEQYFGPGTRLTVT.